A selection of T cell receptor beta chains follows, all from one sample in a study of T cells after posttransplantation cyclophosphamide. Assay used: immunoSEQ multiplex PCR; TCRdb lists only in-frame clones, some missing. This sample comprises roughly 14,000 clones, none seen once only. The sample here was PBMCs, taken 950 to 1,200 days after allogeneic stem cell transplant with posttransplant cyclophosphamide. The receptors shown here come from a female patient aged 40-50 years who received an allogeneic stem cell transplant from a related donor, was CMV-positive, and had no GVHD. Some T cells may be supplied by the graft donor. Each CDR3 is given with its conserved first and last residue. Each record gives: V gene, CDR3 protein.

TRBV10-3	CAIRPGQTNTGELFF
TRBV2	CASSVVRAHSIQYF
TRBV7-2	CASSLAVGRDYEQYF
TRBV7-2	CASNTDRVNTEAFF
TRBV27	CASRTTGGNEQFF
TRBV6-5	CASSYSSGGVAYEQYF
TRBV4-3	CASSRGQGYEQYF
TRBV7-3	CASSESYRGGEETQYF
TRBV5-1	CASSPGLAGEETQYF
TRBV29-1	CSVESIGAGAGANVLTF
TRBV19	CASSHGGGLGTEAFF
TRBV19	CASSMGLAGITGELFF
TRBV7-6	CASSVLGTGSGNTIYF
TRBV11-2	CASRQGQGKKTQYF
TRBV5-5	CASSLKQSNQPQHF
TRBV29-1	CSVEDQQGFNEQFF
TRBV6-6	CASSYSKGQVSYGYTF
TRBV7-2	CASSLDSGGLSYEQYF
TRBV25-1	CASRLTGGTGELFF
TRBV6-1	CASSEAPAGAKDTQYF
TRBV5-6	CASSGTSHEQYF
TRBV11-2	CASSLESGSYRNIQYF